This T cell receptor (beta chain) was sequenced during a study of T cells expressing NK-cell markers. Study-level results: Six of the donors carried dominant NKG2C+ clonotypes that took up 1.0-7.0% of their CD8+ T cells. The CD3+CD56-NKG2C+ fraction of several donors was likewise dominated by these clonotypes.

As concerns this clonotype: Its antigen is not identified.

The CDR3 contains 15 residues. Germline loops: CDR1 MNHEY, CDR2 SVGEGT. TCR beta libraries carry UMIs added by 5'RACE template switching. TCRdb re-called the 5' RACE reads and shows each CDR3 protein once, DNA omitted. The sample data list 400,000 to 500,000 distinct CDR3 sequences. The clonotype originates from a woman aged 18-70 years in good health. V usage is TRBV6-2 or TRBV6-3 and J usage is TRBJ1-6. Sequencing was carried out using blood T cells: a sorted CD56 or NKG2C T cell subset, CD4+ or CD8+ T cells, or bulk PBMC T cells (not recorded which). The CDR3 protein is CASSDWSSYNSPLHF.